The table lists the clone carrying this T cell receptor beta chain with many counts. CDR3 length: 14 residues. J gave up 2 bases and V 10 bases, and 10 bases lay outside the gene matches. The germline V gene encodes CDR1 LNHDA and CDR2 SQIVND (reference sequence). Unfractionated whole blood yielded the extracted total RNA. This record belongs to a study of human T cells and chemical hapten exposure. Single cDNA molecules in the library carried unique molecular identifiers attached during preparation. TCRdb reprocessed the 5' RACE reads with MiXCR, giving one entry per CDR3 protein. Of approximately 140,000 distinct CDR3 sequences listed, 4.1% are singletons.

The V call is TRBV19, the J call TRBJ1-1; TRBD1 matches 7 bases. This TCR was sampled from a female donor in good health. The DNA for the CDR3 is TGTGCCACCCGGGCCGGGACAGTCAACACTGAAGCTTTCTTT. Its translation is CATRAGTVNTEAFF.